One and the same sample provided the 29 T cell receptor beta chains below, sequenced in a study of blood T cell repertoires in COVID-19. Libraries were prepared by immunoSEQ multiplex PCR; TCRdb keeps only in-frame clonotypes and omits some of them. Among 50,000 to 65,000 clones listed, approximately 90% were seen once. Sequencing was performed on peripheral blood. The receptors derive from a woman in her sixties with active or convalescent COVID-19.

The rearrangement joins TRBV7-2 to TRBJ1-2; D is unresolved. Trimming shortened V by 5 bases and J by 4 bases, and 8 bases separated the two germline ends. This CDR3 region has 12 residues. CDR1 and CDR2 (germline): SGHTA, FQGNSA. The CDR3 sequence is CASSHPVYGYTF. The CDR3 DNA follows: TGTGCCAGCAGCCACCCGGTCTATGGCTACACCTTC.

The chain links TRBV7-9 to TRBJ1-4, with D possibly matching TRBD1 (6 bases). CDR3 length: 14 amino acids. The germline V and J ends were trimmed by 5 bases and 4 bases, with 11 bases remaining between them. The germline V gene encodes CDR1 SEHNR and CDR2 FQNEAQ (reference sequence). CDR3 coding DNA: TGTGCCAGCAGCATAGGACAGCTTAATGAAAAACTGTTTTTT. Its translation: CASSIGQLNEKLFF.

This sequence joins TRBV7-3 and TRBJ2-3, with D perhaps TRBD2 (6 bases). Germline CDR1 reads SGHTA; CDR2 reads FQGTGA. V was trimmed by 1 base and J by 2 bases, leaving 19 bases between them. The CDR3 has 18 residues. The CDR3: CASSLSFLPRGYTDTQYF. The CDR3 nucleotides are TGTGCCAGCAGCTTAAGTTTCCTACCGCGGGGTTACACAGATACGCAGTATTTT.

This chain joins TRBV7-2 and TRBJ1-1; 7 nucleotides match TRBD1. Germline CDR1 SGHTA, CDR2 FQGNSA. CDR3 length equals 16 residues. Germline trimming cut 0 bases from V and 3 bases from J; bases unmatched to any gene: 7. The CDR3 sequence is CASSLARQGRYTEAFF. The CDR3 DNA reads TGTGCCAGCAGCTTAGCGCGACAGGGTCGGTACACTGAAGCTTTCTTT.

This clone showed up just a few times. The chain couples TRBV7-9 to TRBJ2-2; the match to TRBD2 covers 12 bases. The V gene's germline CDR1 is SEHNR and CDR2 FQNEAQ (reference sequence). The CDR3 spans 16 residues. Trimming at V came to 5 bases and at J to 1 base, leaving 2 bases not matched to a gene. The CDR3 DNA follows: TGTGCCAGCAGCGCGGGACTAGCGGGGAACACCGGGGAGCTGTTTTTT. It specifies CASSAGLAGNTGELFF.

This sequence joins TRBV28 and TRBJ2-3; 9 bases are shared with TRBD2. Per the germline V gene, CDR1 is MDHEN and CDR2 is SYDVKM. The CDR3 consists of 15 residues. V shed 6 bases and J 2 bases; nucleotides not matched to a gene: 6. CDR3 sequence reads: CASSKIAGDTDTQYF. DNA for the CDR3: TGTGCCAGCAGCAAAATAGCGGGGGACACAGATACGCAGTATTTT.

Only one count was recorded for this clone. The chain carries TRBV28 and TRBJ2-1; TRBD2 matches 12 bases. CDR3 length: 17 amino acids. V was pared by 2 bases and J by 6 bases, with 8 bases of the junction left unmatched. Germline CDR1 is MDHEN and CDR2 is SYDVKM. CDR3 residues: CASSLPLRLAGANEQFF. In DNA form, the CDR3 reads TGTGCCAGCAGTTTACCCCTCCGACTAGCGGGAGCCAATGAGCAGTTCTTC. The whole variable domain, remainder taken from reference TRBV28 and TRBJ2-1, is DVKVTQSSRYLVKRTGEKVFLECVQDMDHENMFWYRQDPGLGLRLIYFSYDVKMKEKGDIPEGYSVSREKKERFSLILESASTNQTSMYLCASSLPLRLAGANEQFFGPGTRLTVL.

The chain recombines TRBV11-3 with TRBJ2-3; the D gene is possibly TRBD2 (5 bases). CDR3 size: 14 residues. Trimming cost V 0 bases and J 3 bases, with 7 bases left between them. Germline V CDR1 and CDR2: SGHNT, YENEEA. The CDR3 spells CASSLDGGTDTQYF. The CDR3 DNA follows: TGTGCCAGCAGCTTAGATGGCGGGACAGATACGCAGTATTTT.

The rearrangement joins TRBV10-3 to TRBJ1-3; tentative D call: TRBD1 (6 bases). The CDR3 totals 15 residues. V lost 6 bases, J lost 2 bases, and 14 bases lay in between. CDR1 and CDR2 from the germline V gene are ENHRY and SYGVKD. The CDR3 region is CAIRSQGIAGNTIYF. In nucleotides, the CDR3 is TGTGCCATCAGATCACAGGGTATAGCTGGAAACACCATATATTTT.

V is TRBV19 and J is TRBJ2-2; 14 bases are a match to TRBD2. The CDR3 covers 18 residues. V was pared by 1 base and J by 1 base, with 2 bases of the junction left unmatched. The V gene's germline CDR1 is LNHDA and CDR2 SQIVND (reference sequence). In nucleotides, the CDR3 is TGTGCCAGTAGTATAGGTGGGACTAGCGGGGGGAACACCGGGGAGCTGTTTTTT. It specifies CASSIGGTSGGNTGELFF.

Of note for this clone: The junction departs from the called germline gene at one end, perhaps through a read error. The chain uses TRBV15 and TRBJ2-3, with a tentative D call TRBD1 (6 bases). The CDR3 is 16 amino acids. Germline CDR1 is LNHNV and CDR2 is YYDKDF (reference sequence). The chain's CDR3 is CTTSRATTGYTDTQYF. In nucleotides, the CDR3 is TGTACCACCAGCAGAGCCACGACAGGATACACAGATACGCAGTATTTT. The whole variable domain, filled in from reference TRBV15 and TRBJ2-3, reads DAMVIQNPRYQVTQFGKPVTLSCSQTLNHNVMYWYQQKSSQAPKLLFHYYDKDFNNEADTPDNFQSRRPNTSFCFLDIRSPGLGDTAMYLCTTSRATTGYTDTQYFGPGTRLTVL.

The J gene is TRBJ2-7, the V gene TRBV7-9; D is unclear. Looked up from germline, CDR1 is SEHNR and CDR2 is FQNEAQ (reference sequence). The CDR3 contains 15 residues. The germline V and J ends were trimmed by 4 bases and 4 bases, with 17 bases remaining between them. DNA for the CDR3: TGTGCCAGCAGCTATGGTCAGAACCCCATTTACGAGCAGTACTTC. It specifies CASSYGQNPIYEQYF.

CDR3 sequence: CASSLAVTGVYGYTF. The CDR3 nucleotides read TGCGCCAGCAGCTTGGCGGTGACAGGGGTCTATGGCTACACCTTC. The gene calls are TRBV5-1 and TRBJ1-2; TRBD1 matches at 8 bases. The J segment lost 4 bases and the V segment lost 0 bases, leaving 5 bases of the junction unmatched. CDR1 and CDR2 (germline): SGHRS, YFSETQ. This CDR3 is 15 amino acids long.

V is TRBV12-3 or TRBV12-4 and J is TRBJ1-1; 7 bases are shared with TRBD1. Unmatched junction bases numbered 3, after V lost 3 bases and J lost 5 bases. The CDR3 has 13 residues. The CDR3 protein is CASSFGQATEAFF. The CDR3 nucleotides read TGTGCCAGCAGTTTTGGACAGGCTACTGAAGCTTTCTTT.

This clone has just one count. The V call is TRBV6-5, the J call TRBJ2-7; no reliable D call. Germline CDR1 is MNHEY and CDR2 is SVGAGI. The CDR3 is 13 amino acids. V was shortened by 5 bases and J by 3 bases, with 11 bases between the two germline ends. The DNA for the CDR3 is TGTGCCAGCAGTCCGCCGACTGGCTACGAGCAGTACTTC. Translated, it gives CASSPPTGYEQYF.

The V call is TRBV5-1, the J call TRBJ1-2; TRBD1 might be the D (6 bases). The V gene's germline CDR1 is SGHRS and CDR2 YFSETQ. V was clipped by 4 bases and J by 3 bases, with 19 bases between them. The CDR3 covers 16 residues. The CDR3 DNA reads TGCGCCAGCAGCCCGGAGCGGGGGGCAAGGGACTATGGCTACACCTTC. Its translation: CASSPERGARDYGYTF.

The gene calls are TRBV3-1 (or the pseudogene TRBV3-2) and TRBJ2-1, with TRBD2 identical over 7 bases. V lost 0 bases and J lost 12; bases outside the gene matches: 5. The germline gives CDR1 LGHDT, CDR2 YNNKEL (reference sequence). This CDR3 comprises 13 residues. This CDR3 is CASSQDRIAGQFF. The DNA of the CDR3 is TGTGCCAGCAGCCAAGATCGAATAGCGGGGCAGTTCTTC.

In its sample, this clone was seen once. CDR3 DNA sequence: TGTGCCTGGGGTCTAGCCGACGAGCAGTACTTC. Its protein product is CAWGLADEQYF. V usage is TRBV30 and J usage is TRBJ2-7; possibly TRBD2 for D (5 bases). Germline-derived CDR1 and CDR2 are GTSNPN and SVGIG (reference sequence). The CDR3 has 11 residues. Between the trimmed V and J ends, which lost 5 bases and 5 bases, there was a span of 10 bases.

The chain carries TRBV6-5 and TRBJ2-3, with 7 bases lining up with TRBD1. The CDR3 length is 14 residues. Trimming at V came to 7 bases and at J to 2 bases, leaving 6 bases not matched to a gene. Germline assignment: CDR1 MNHEY and CDR2 SVGAGI. CDR3 DNA: TGTGCCAGCACCAAGACAGGGATCACAGATACGCAGTATTTT. The encoded protein is CASTKTGITDTQYF.

The rearrangement joins TRBV25-1 to TRBJ1-4, with 7 bases matching TRBD1. This CDR3 comprises 13 residues. J gave up 8 bases and V 3 bases, and 3 bases lay outside the gene matches. The germline gives CDR1 MGHDK, CDR2 SYGVNS. The CDR3 sequence: CASSDRGWEKLFF. The CDR3 DNA follows: TGTGCCAGCAGTGACAGGGGGTGGGAAAAACTGTTTTTT.

The chain uses TRBV29-1 and TRBJ1-1; 7 bases map to TRBD1. The trim removed 7 bases at V and 1 base at J, leaving 6 bases unmatched. Germline V gene data show CDR1 as SQVTM and CDR2 as ANQGSEA. There are 13 residues in the CDR3. CDR3 sequence: CSAVRDRNTEAFF. The CDR3 DNA reads TGCAGCGCTGTACGGGACAGGAACACTGAAGCTTTCTTT.

The V and J genes are TRBV2 and TRBJ1-1; D is unresolved. V was cut by 7 bases and J by 11 bases, with 14 bases left in between. The CDR3 totals 11 residues. Germline V gene sequence: CDR1 SNHLY, CDR2 FYNNEI. CDR3 DNA sequence: TGTGCCAGCACCCCGGCCGGAGAGGCTTTCTTT. Translation gives CASTPAGEAFF.

V usage is TRBV5-8 and J usage is TRBJ2-7; tentative D call: TRBD1 (6 bases). Trimming removed 2 bases at V and 5 bases at J, with 20 bases between. The germline V gene has CDR1 SGHTS and CDR2 YDEGEE. This CDR3 contains 16 residues. CDR3 bases: TGTGCCAGCAGCTTAATCCTAATCAGGGGCGCCCACGAGCAGTACTTC. Encoded protein: CASSLILIRGAHEQYF.

The chain has TRBV25-1 and TRBJ1-3, with TRBD1 as a possible D gene (5 bases). From germline, CDR1 is MGHDK and CDR2 SYGVNS. V gave up 4 bases and J gave up 2 bases, with 12 bases separating them. The CDR3 spans 15 residues. CDR3 loop: CASSGGDLTGNTIYF. CDR3 DNA: TGTGCCAGCAGTGGGGGGGACTTAACTGGAAACACCATATATTTT. Using reference TRBV25-1 and TRBJ1-3 for the parts outside the CDR3, the full variable domain is EADIYQTPRYLVIGTGKKITLECSQTMGHDKMYWYQQDPGMELHLIHYSYGVNSTEKGDLSSESTVSRIRTEHFPLTLESARPSHTSQYLCASSGGDLTGNTIYFGEGSWLTVV.

This clone was detected only once. The V and J genes are TRBV7-2 and TRBJ1-5, with TRBD1 matching over 9 bases. The ends lost 8 bases at V and 4 bases at J; junction bases unmatched: 3. Germline V gene lookup returns CDR1 SGHTA and CDR2 FQGNSA. This CDR3 is built from 13 residues. DNA of the CDR3: TGTGCCAGCGGGACAGGGCGGAATCAGCCCCAGCATTTT. This gives the protein CASGTGRNQPQHF.

The chain employs TRBV7-4 and TRBJ1-4; TRBD1 aligns across 7 bases. V shed 6 bases and J 6 bases; nucleotides not matched to a gene: 7. CDR1 and CDR2 from the germline V gene are SGHVT and SQSDAQ. The CDR3 is 14 residues long. DNA for the CDR3: TGTGCCAGCAGTTGGGACAGACCAGATGAAAAACTGTTTTTT. It encodes CASSWDRPDEKLFF.

The J gene is TRBJ2-7, the V gene TRBV3-1 (or the pseudogene TRBV3-2); TRBD1 matches at 8 bases. This CDR3 contains 13 residues. V was pared by 3 bases and J by 6 bases, with 4 bases of the junction left unmatched. The germline gives CDR1 LGHDT, CDR2 YNNKEL (reference sequence). The CDR3, as DNA: TGTGCCAGCAGCCACCAGGGGGCCAGCGAGCAGTACTTC. Translated, it gives CASSHQGASEQYF.

The V call is TRBV6-2 or TRBV6-3, the J call TRBJ1-2; possibly TRBD1 for D (5 bases). Germline V gene sequence: CDR1 MNHEY, CDR2 SVGEGT. V was pared by 4 bases and J by 0 bases, with 9 bases between. The CDR3 is 14 residues long. Written as DNA, the CDR3 is TGTGCCAGCAGTTCAGACAGAGCTAACTATGGCTACACCTTC. This sequence encodes CASSSDRANYGYTF.

V is TRBV2 and J is TRBJ1-5; no firm D call. Trimming left V 4 bases short and J 0 bases short, with 7 bases between. CDR3 size: 14 residues. CDR1 is SNHLY, CDR2 FYNNEI, per germline. The CDR3 sequence: CASSGGLSNQPQHF. The CDR3 DNA sequence: TGTGCCAGCAGTGGAGGGCTTAGCAATCAGCCCCAGCATTTT.